Presented here are 21 T cell receptor beta chains from one specimen sequenced in a study of PD-L1 blockade in urothelial cancer. Time point indicated: peripheral blood 6 weeks after treatment start. The data were produced by immunoSEQ multiplex PCR, yet TCRdb's version contains in-frame clones alone and is incomplete. The table includes about 120,000 clones, more than 85% detected once. The sequencing here drew on PBMCs, taken around atezolizumab (anti-PD-L1) treatment. These receptors originate from a man aged 55 to 70 with urothelial cancer.

This rearrangement joins TRBV19 to TRBJ2-7, with TRBD1 matching 8 bases. In germline, CDR1 is LNHDA, CDR2 SQIVND (reference sequence). The CDR3 is 13 amino acids. Unmatched junction bases numbered 5, after V lost 10 bases and J lost 0 bases. The chain's CDR3 is CATRTGSSYEQYF. CDR3 DNA: TGTGCCACCCGGACAGGGAGCTCCTACGAGCAGTACTTC.

This chain links TRBV6-5 with TRBJ2-7; D not certain. The CDR3 is made up of 13 amino acids. Trimming stripped 2 bases from V and 5 bases from J, with 10 bases between. In germline, CDR1 is MNHEY, CDR2 SVGAGI. CDR3 DNA sequence: TGTGCCAGCAGTTACACGCAGGTCCACGAGCAGTACTTC. It yields the protein CASSYTQVHEQYF.

The chain is built from TRBV5-4 and TRBJ2-7; 9 bases map to TRBD1. The V gene end was trimmed by 4 bases and the J gene end by 5 bases; junction bases not matched to a gene: 13. The CDR3 contains 16 residues. Germline V gives CDR1 SGHNT, CDR2 YYREEE (reference sequence). The CDR3 coding sequence is TGTGCCAGCAGCCTACGGACAGGGGAATATAACCACGAGCAGTACTTC. This codes for CASSLRTGEYNHEQYF.

This clone was found once. V gene TRBV19 combines with J gene TRBJ2-5; TRBD2 matches 15 bases. This CDR3 is built from 15 residues. Germline values: CDR1 LNHDA, CDR2 SQIVND (reference sequence). J gave up 5 bases and V 6 bases, and 4 bases lay outside the gene matches. CDR3 loop: CASRGLAGGPETQYF. The CDR3 nucleotides are TGTGCCAGTAGAGGACTAGCGGGAGGGCCGGAGACCCAGTACTTC.

V and J are TRBV27 and TRBJ1-4; 10 bases line up with TRBD1. V lost 5 bases and J lost 8; bases outside the gene matches: 8. The germline CDR1 and CDR2 sequences are MNHEY and SMNVEV (reference sequence). The CDR3 runs 15 residues. Written as DNA, the CDR3 is TGTGCCAGCAGTATGACCAGGACAGGGGGGGAAAAACTGTTTTTT. This sequence encodes CASSMTRTGGEKLFF.

The rearrangement links TRBV4-3 to TRBJ1-2; TRBD1 might be the D (5 bases). The V end was cut by 3 bases, the J end by 5 bases, with 19 bases between. The CDR3 runs to 16 residues. Germline V gene data show CDR1 as LGHNA and CDR2 as YSLEER. CDR3 region: CASSQGTGGDGYGYTF. The CDR3 region has the DNA TGCGCCAGCAGCCAGGGGACTGGGGGTGATGGGTATGGCTACACCTTC.

V is TRBV28 and J is TRBJ2-2; TRBD1 matches at 7 bases. This CDR3 region has 17 residues. Per the germline V gene, CDR1 is MDHEN and CDR2 is SYDVKM. V lost 1 base and J lost 2; bases outside the gene matches: 7. CDR3 loop: CASSLSQGVGNTGELFF. CDR3 nucleotide sequence: TGTGCCAGCAGTTTATCGCAGGGGGTCGGTAACACCGGGGAGCTGTTTTTT.

This chain joins TRBV5-8 and TRBJ1-1, with D possibly TRBD1 on 5 matching bases. CDR3 size: 14 residues. The germline V gene has CDR1 SGHTS and CDR2 YDEGEE. V gave up 7 bases and J gave up 5 bases, with 18 bases separating them. The CDR3 spells CASRDPGRGTEAFF. As DNA, the CDR3 is TGTGCCAGCCGGGACCCCGGGCGGGGTACTGAAGCTTTCTTT.

The chain carries TRBV5-1 and TRBJ2-1; 7 nucleotides line up with TRBD1. Trimming removed 4 bases from V and 2 bases from J; junction bases left unmatched: 0. The CDR3 extends over 13 amino acids. Germline V gives CDR1 SGHRS, CDR2 YFSETQ. The CDR3 sequence: CASSGTAYNEQFF. CDR3 in DNA: TGCGCCAGCAGCGGGACAGCCTACAATGAGCAGTTCTTC.

This clone was detected only a few times. The chain combines TRBV10-2 with TRBJ2-7; 8 bases line up with TRBD1. Germline CDR1 WSHSY, CDR2 SAAADI. CDR3 length: 13 residues. Losses at the gene ends were 4 bases for V and 6 bases for J; bases not matched to a gene: 5. The CDR3 here is CASSAGTGGEQYF. In nucleotides, the CDR3 is TGCGCCAGCAGTGCCGGGACAGGCGGCGAGCAGTACTTC.

The V gene is TRBV10-1, the J gene TRBJ2-1; 11 bases fit TRBD2. Trimming took 0 bases from V and 8 from J; bases not matched to a gene: 3. This CDR3 contains 15 residues. The V gene's germline CDR1 is WNHNN and CDR2 SYGVQD (reference sequence). In nucleotides, the CDR3 is TGCGCCAGCAGTGAGTCACTAGCGGGAGTCCATGAGCAGTTCTTC. It encodes CASSESLAGVHEQFF.

The V call is TRBV14, the J call TRBJ2-3, with 8 bases identical to TRBD1. The CDR3 is 14 amino acids. CDR1 and CDR2 from the germline V gene are SGHDN and FVKESK. V dropped 3 bases and J dropped 4; count of bases not matched to a gene: 3. The CDR3 region has the DNA TGTGCCAGCAGCCAGGTACAGGGGGCAGATACGCAGTATTTT. This codes for CASSQVQGADTQYF. Full variable domain (remainder filled in from reference TRBV14 and TRBJ2-3): EAGVTQFPSHSVIEKGQTVTLRCDPISGHDNLYWYRRVMGKEIKFLLHFVKESKQDESGMPNNRFLAERTGGTYSTLKVQPAELEDSGVYFCASSQVQGADTQYFGPGTRLTVL.

This chain uses TRBV19 with TRBJ2-4, with 8 nucleotides matching TRBD1. The length of the CDR3 is 18 residues. Germline assignment: CDR1 LNHDA and CDR2 SQIVND (reference sequence). V shed 0 bases, J shed 6 bases, and the junction held 13 bases outside the gene matches. CDR3 amino acids: CASSIDGGQVDPGNIQYF. CDR3 DNA: TGTGCCAGTAGTATAGATGGGGGACAGGTCGACCCGGGAAACATTCAGTACTTC.

V is TRBV19 and J is TRBJ2-5, with D possibly matching TRBD1 (5 bases). Trimming removed 4 bases from V and 2 bases from J, with 14 bases in between. This CDR3 is built from 15 residues. The germline V gene encodes CDR1 LNHDA and CDR2 SQIVND (reference sequence). The CDR3 is CASSTLGALQETQYF. The DNA of the CDR3 is TGTGCCAGTAGTACCCTAGGGGCTTTGCAAGAGACCCAGTACTTC.

The V gene is TRBV29-1, the J gene TRBJ2-1; TRBD1 matches 8 bases. The V gene end was trimmed by 7 bases and the J gene end by 1 base; junction bases not matched to a gene: 6. This CDR3 contains 14 residues. Germline V gene data show CDR1 as SQVTM and CDR2 as ANQGSEA. For the CDR3, the DNA is TGCAGCGATAGAACAGGGGGTTCCTACAATGAGCAGTTCTTC. Encoded protein: CSDRTGGSYNEQFF.

The rearrangement links TRBV28 to TRBJ2-1, with a weak D call TRBD2 (7 bases). Trimming left V 7 bases short and J 5 bases short, with 18 bases between. Per the germline V gene, CDR1 is MDHEN and CDR2 is SYDVKM. The CDR3 totals 15 residues. CDR3 in amino acids: CASKRGGGSHNEQFF. The DNA of the CDR3 is TGTGCCAGCAAAAGGGGGGGTGGGTCCCACAATGAGCAGTTCTTC.

V gene TRBV7-3 combines with J gene TRBJ2-1, with 9 nucleotides matching TRBD2. Germline V CDR1 and CDR2: SGHTA, FQGTGA. This CDR3 contains 18 residues. V trimming: 1 base; J trimming: 3 bases; junction bases outside the gene matches: 10. CDR3 residues: CASSLRASGAPDYNEQFF. The CDR3 DNA reads TGTGCCAGCAGCTTAAGGGCTAGCGGGGCCCCCGACTACAATGAGCAGTTCTTC.

This chain connects TRBV9 to TRBJ2-3; D not resolved. The CDR3 is made up of 13 amino acids. Deletions cut 3 bases from V and 4 bases from J, with 9 bases between. Germline loops: CDR1 SGDLS, CDR2 YYNGEE. CDR3 region: CASSDPGADTQYF. CDR3 bases: TGTGCCAGCAGCGACCCCGGTGCAGATACGCAGTATTTT.

This clone was picked up one time. The chain recombines TRBV7-8 with TRBJ1-1; 8 nucleotides match TRBD1. The CDR3 loop spans 15 amino acids. Germline V lookup: CDR1 SGHVS, CDR2 FQNEAQ. Trimming cost V 1 base and J 5 bases; bases outside gene matches: 6. CDR3 protein: CASSLGTGSGTEAFF. The CDR3 bases are TGTGCCAGCAGCTTAGGGACAGGGTCTGGTACTGAAGCTTTCTTT.

The chain employs TRBV5-1 and TRBJ2-3; 7 bases are shared with TRBD2. With 4 bases clipped from V and 3 bases from J, the junction kept 5 bases outside the gene matches. Germline V gene sequence: CDR1 SGHRS, CDR2 YFSETQ. The CDR3 totals 14 residues. The CDR3 loop is CASSIRGGTDTQYF. The CDR3 bases are TGCGCCAGCAGCATTAGGGGAGGGACAGATACGCAGTATTTT. Full variable domain (missing parts from reference TRBV5-1 and TRBJ2-3): KAGVTQTPRYLIKTRGQQVTLSCSPISGHRSVSWYQQTPGQGLQFLFEYFSETQRNKGNFPGRFSGRQFSNSRSEMNVSTLELGDSALYLCASSIRGGTDTQYFGPGTRLTVL.

This clone was seen at least ten times. This rearrangement joins TRBV7-8 to TRBJ1-5; possibly TRBD1 for D (6 bases). Germline CDR1 SGHVS, CDR2 FQNEAQ. V lost 5 bases, J lost 4 bases, and 18 bases lay in between. This CDR3 spans 16 amino acids. The CDR3 is CASSSAGTGPNQPQHF. CDR3 bases: TGTGCCAGCAGCAGCGCCGGCACAGGGCCAAATCAGCCCCAGCATTTT.